The TCR beta chain under discussion was sequenced for a study of T cell repertoires in cytomegalovirus infection. TCRdb redid the calling of the reads with MiXCR, one entry per CDR3 protein. The sample consists of 200,000 to 250,000 distinct CDR3 sequences, around 35% of them appearing once. V shed 2 bases and J shed 0 bases, with 5 bases lying between them. Per germline, CDR1 SGHTA and CDR2 FQGNSA. The CDR3 sequence is 14 residues long. This clonotype occurred a few times. Antigen specificity is unknown. This clonotype originated in a human donor in good health (CMV status not recorded). Some clones in this sample may be carry-over from other donors' samples. The chain links TRBV7-2 to TRBJ1-3; no reliable D call. The source material was CD8+ T cells from cultured PBMCs, sampled from culture after CMV antigen stimulation. The CDR3 coding sequence is TGTGCCAGCAGCTTAAACCCCTCTGGAAACACCATATATTTT. Translation: CASSLNPSGNTIYF.